The 9 T cell receptor beta chains presented below share a single source sample, sequenced in a study of T cells in localized non-small cell lung cancer. Assay: immunoSEQ multiplex PCR; the TCRdb copy retains only in-frame clones and omits some. The sample lists some 38,000 clones, more than 80% occurring once. Sequencing was performed on peripheral blood, taken before any cancer treatment. These receptor sequences come from a female donor at least 60 years old with stage I lung adenocarcinoma.

This sequence joins TRBV6-5 and TRBJ1-3, with D uncertain. V dropped 8 bases and J dropped 0 bases, with 14 bases sitting between them. There are 15 residues in the CDR3. Germline lookup yields CDR1 MNHEY and CDR2 SVGAGI. The CDR3 reads CASSGELSSGNTIYF. The CDR3, as DNA: TGTGCCAGCTCCGGGGAGTTAAGCTCTGGAAACACCATATATTTT.

Written as DNA, the CDR3 is TGCAGCGTTGAGGTTTTGGGTACACAGCGAGTAGGTTTCACAGATACGCAGTATTTT. The encoded protein is CSVEVLGTQRVGFTDTQYF. The V gene is TRBV29-1, the J gene TRBJ2-3, with D hard to call. There are 19 residues in the CDR3. V lost 3 bases and J lost 2, with 27 bases in between. Germline V lookup: CDR1 SQVTM, CDR2 ANQGSEA.

The rearrangement links TRBV19 to TRBJ1-5, with D perhaps TRBD1 (6 bases). Germline V gene data show CDR1 as LNHDA and CDR2 as SQIVND (reference sequence). V gave up 7 bases and J gave up 5 bases, with 15 bases separating them. CDR3 length: 14 residues. The CDR3 DNA is TGTGCCAGTACTGTGGACAGTCCTTATCAGCCCCAGCATTTT. This translates into CASTVDSPYQPQHF.

This chain connects TRBV6-5 to TRBJ2-7; no clear D gene. Germline V lookup: CDR1 MNHEY, CDR2 SVGAGI. V gave up 5 bases and J gave up 2 bases, with 13 bases separating them. This CDR3 is built from 14 residues. This CDR3 is CASSPRADTYEQYF. The CDR3 region has the DNA TGTGCCAGCAGTCCAAGGGCGGATACCTACGAGCAGTACTTC.

This chain links TRBV10-3 with TRBJ2-7; D gene uncertain. This CDR3 spans 14 amino acids. CDR1 is ENHRY and CDR2 is SYGVKD in the germline V gene. V lost 10 bases to trimming and J lost 7 bases, with 23 bases between them. The CDR3, as DNA: TGTGCCACCCGCGACGGAGCTTCTCCCTGGGAGCAGTACTTC. This sequence encodes CATRDGASPWEQYF.

The chain is built from TRBV19 and TRBJ2-5; possibly TRBD1 or TRBD2 for D (6 bases each). Germline CDR1 and CDR2: LNHDA and SQIVND (reference sequence). The CDR3 runs 14 residues. V was shortened by 6 bases and J by 3 bases, with 14 bases between the two germline ends. For the CDR3, the DNA is TGTGCCAGTAGGCCTGTCGGGGGCGAAGAGACCCAGTACTTC. Protein sequence: CASRPVGGEETQYF.

This chain uses TRBV5-1 with TRBJ1-3; D gene unclear. Germline values: CDR1 SGHRS, CDR2 YFSETQ. The V end lost 0 bases, the J end lost 4 bases, and 5 bases lay between the germline ends. This CDR3 region has 13 residues. CDR3: CASSLAVGNTIYF. The CDR3 nucleotides are TGCGCCAGCAGCTTGGCGGTCGGAAACACCATATATTTT.

The V call is TRBV18, the J call TRBJ2-7, with D possibly matching TRBD1 (6 bases). This CDR3 region has 15 residues. The V end lost 0 bases, the J end lost 2 bases, and 11 bases lay between the germline ends. CDR1 is KGHSH, CDR2 LQKENI, per germline. Here the CDR3 reads CASSPPSRTAYEQYF. CDR3 nucleotides: TGTGCCAGCTCACCACCGTCTCGGACAGCCTACGAGCAGTACTTC.

The chain recombines TRBV10-3 with TRBJ1-5; 7 nucleotides match TRBD1. This CDR3 is 14 amino acids long. Germline assignment: CDR1 ENHRY and CDR2 SYGVKD. With V trimmed by 5 bases and J by 7 bases, 8 bases remained unmatched. The CDR3 coding sequence is TGTGCCATCAGTCAGGGGGGTTCGAGGCAGCCCCAGCATTTT. Its protein is CAISQGGSRQPQHF.